These T cell receptor beta chains were read from a single sample in a study of blood T cell repertoires in COVID-19. The method was immunoSEQ multiplex PCR; TCRdb's version includes in-frame clones alone and lacks a portion of them. Of 55,000 to 80,000 clones listed, approximately 82% are singletons. Material: peripheral blood. These receptors all come from a woman older than 75 with acute or convalescent COVID-19. The CDR3 runs from the conserved cysteine through the conserved F or W. The D gene is left open where the match is weak. Some rows have no size entry. The others give once, few or many, or a class for an expanded clone.

J,V,size,D,CDR3,DNA
TRBJ2-5,TRBV11-3,NA,TRBD2,CASSLAPGLAHDRKRTQYF,TGTGCCAGCAGCTTAGCTCCGGGACTAGCCCATGATCGGAAGAGGACCCAGTACTTC
TRBJ2-1,TRBV5-4,NA,NA,CASTFGGGMYNEQFF,TGTGCCAGCACCTTTGGTGGGGGGATGTACAATGAGCAGTTCTTC
TRBJ1-2,TRBV2,NA,NA,CASSEARGYGYTF,TGTGCCAGCAGTGAAGCCCGGGGCTATGGCTACACCTTC
TRBJ1-2,TRBV19,NA,TRBD1,CASSPEARGQGNYGYTF,TGTGCCAGTAGTCCCGAAGCACGGGGACAGGGGAACTATGGCTACACCTTC
TRBJ2-7,TRBV19,few,TRBD2,CASSNPGLAFYEQYF,TGTGCCAGTAGTAATCCGGGACTAGCCTTCTACGAGCAGTACTTC
TRBJ1-1,TRBV6-5,NA,NA,CASTVRSLLNTEAFF,TGTGCCAGCACCGTTCGGAGCCTATTGAACACTGAAGCTTTCTTT
TRBJ2-2,TRBV7-9,NA,TRBD2,CASSPGIQRGTWDTGELFF,TGTGCCAGCAGCCCAGGGATTCAGCGGGGGACATGGGATACCGGGGAGCTGTTTTTT
TRBJ2-4,TRBV2,NA,TRBD1,CAREQGPLAKNIQYF,TGTGCCAGGGAACAGGGGCCACTAGCCAAAAACATTCAGTACTTC
TRBJ1-2,TRBV5-1,NA,NA,CASSLTTGGYGYTF,TGCGCCAGCAGCTTGACTACAGGTGGTTATGGCTACACCTTC
TRBJ2-6,TRBV9,NA,TRBD2,CASSVGGAGGFGANVLTF,TGTGCCAGCAGCGTAGGAGGAGCGGGAGGTTTTGGGGCCAACGTCCTGACTTTC
TRBJ2-2,TRBV15,NA,TRBD1,CATGTGVGQGNRELFF,TGTGCCACCGGAACTGGTGTAGGACAGGGCAACAGGGAGCTGTTTTTT